This entry features one T cell receptor beta chain sequence. The V gene's germline CDR1 is SQVTM and CDR2 ANQGSEA. The V end lost 1 base, the J end lost 0 bases, and 16 bases lay between the germline ends. The CDR3 length is 17 residues. This sample is drawn from a study of shared clonotypes between healthy human individuals. Whole-study context: Participating donors consisted of two women and a few men aged 18 to 49.

Deep-level settings were used for running the assay. Over several immunoSEQ plates, each subset's genomic DNA was distributed in even portions. Authors' analysis steps: Junction-only sequences without quality scores were provided by ImmunoSEQ, so filtering was different. Generated by immunoSEQ multiplex PCR, the TCRdb table keeps only in-frame clones and is missing some. For V, J and clone size, that table is used; D and trimming come from the DNA. The table has about 560,000 clones, around 78% seen once; the top ten hold approximately 12%. The sequenced sample consisted of PBMCs. This receptor was obtained from a woman in her forties in good health. Some clones in this sample may be carry-over from other donors' samples. This rearrangement joins TRBV29-1 to TRBJ2-1; weak D call: TRBD2 (6 bases). This CDR3 is CSVEAVAEFSSYNEQFF. DNA of the CDR3: TGCAGCGTTGAAGCGGTAGCGGAGTTTAGCTCCTACAATGAGCAGTTCTTC.